This TCR beta chain originates from a study of shared clonotypes between healthy human individuals. Study-level results: It was the non-shared clonotypes that had lower generation probabilities than clonotypes shared by all four donors.

The repertoire was sequenced with immunoSEQ multiplex PCR; TCRdb's copy has only in-frame clones and lacks some. The data show around 640,000 clones, approximately 96% seen once. The CDR3 spans 15 residues. V dropped 3 bases and J dropped 1 base, with 11 bases sitting between them. Germline loops: CDR1 MNHEY, CDR2 SMNVEV (reference sequence). CD45RO negativity and positive selection for CCR7 defined naive CD8 cells, a population that excluded terminally differentiated effector memory CD45RA+ cells. Every one of the donors was a Caucasian adult that lived in Nashville, Tennessee. Concerning this clone itself: Its specificity is not known.

The origin of this receptor is a woman in her twenties or thirties in good health. Input material: naive CD8+ T cells sorted from blood. The chain is built from TRBV27 and TRBJ2-3; a weak D match, TRBD2 (6 bases). The DNA for the CDR3 is TGTGCCAGCAGTTTGTGGGCTAGCGGCACAGATACGCAGTATTTT. Protein: CASSLWASGTDTQYF.